This is a list of T cell receptor beta chains from one sample in a study of blood T cell repertoires in COVID-19. The repertoire was sequenced with immunoSEQ multiplex PCR; TCRdb's copy has only in-frame clones and lacks some. This table has 200,000 to 250,000 clones, approximately 90% appearing once. Sequenced: peripheral blood. These receptors originate from a man aged 60 to 69 who had recovered from COVID-19. Each CDR3 is given without its conserved first and last residue. Each record gives: J gene, V gene, CDR3 protein.

J: TRBJ2-5
V: TRBV2
CDR3: ASSGPGGRMETQY

J: TRBJ1-1
V: TRBV4-1
CDR3: ASSQVPMGQVNTEAF

J: TRBJ2-3
V: TRBV28
CDR3: ASSSPAGGDTDTQY

J: TRBJ1-4
V: TRBV5-1
CDR3: ASSLELNEKLF

J: TRBJ2-1
V: TRBV6-5
CDR3: ASSQLAGSYNEQF

J: .
V: TRBV2
CDR3: ASSEVETQY

J: TRBJ2-3
V: TRBV2
CDR3: ASSLGLAGTDTQY

J: TRBJ1-1
V: TRBV7-2
CDR3: ASSPYRAQNTEAF

J: TRBJ1-6
V: TRBV27
CDR3: ASRDEGAYSPLH

J: TRBJ2-3
V: TRBV5-1
CDR3: ASSFVPPGQGEGDTQY

J: TRBJ2-7
V: TRBV3-1/TRBV3-2
CDR3: ASSHRGAYEQY

J: TRBJ2-7
V: TRBV3-1/TRBV3-2
CDR3: ASSQGVLGGEQY

J: TRBJ1-6
V: TRBV30
CDR3: AWSVTDNSPLH

J: TRBJ2-3
V: TRBV18
CDR3: ASSPLSGTLSTDTQY